Listed below are T cell receptor beta chains from one sample, sequenced in a study of T cells in Graves' hyperthyroidism and ophthalmopathy. One entry per CDR3 protein results from TCRdb running MiXCR on the multiplex PCR reads. The top ten hold roughly 19% of the sample, which has about 570,000 distinct CDR3 sequences, roughly 46% seen once. What was sequenced was peripheral blood or thyroid tissue (not recorded which). Receptors originate from an adult woman with Graves' disease, either hyperthyroidism or ophthalmopathy (not recorded which). Both conserved end residues are part of each CDR3. Each record gives: clone size, D gene, V gene, J gene, CDR3 protein, CDR3 DNA. The D gene is left open where the match is weak. Clone size is stated in some rows and not others, as once, few, many or a class when expanded.

abundance: once; d_gene: .; v_gene: TRBV29-1; j_gene: TRBJ1-2; CDR3aa: CSVEGQTYGYTF; CDR3nt: TGCAGCGTTGAAGGGCAGACCTATGGCTACACCTTC
abundance: .; d_gene: .; v_gene: TRBV19; j_gene: TRBJ1-1; CDR3aa: CASSTQSDPGTEAFF; CDR3nt: TGTGCCAGTAGTACCCAGTCGGATCCGGGCACTGAAGCTTTCTTT
abundance: many; d_gene: .; v_gene: TRBV28; j_gene: TRBJ1-2; CDR3aa: CASSQGGSGIYGYTF; CDR3nt: TGTGCCAGCAGCCAGGGTGGGTCAGGTATTTATGGCTACACCTTC
abundance: many; d_gene: .; v_gene: TRBV2; j_gene: TRBJ2-7; CDR3aa: CASTISVASPYEQYF; CDR3nt: TGTGCCAGCACCATTTCAGTAGCGAGCCCCTACGAGCAGTACTTC
abundance: .; d_gene: .; v_gene: TRBV7-2; j_gene: TRBJ1-3; CDR3aa: CASSLLDGTGNTIYF; CDR3nt: TGTGCCAGCAGCTTATTGGACGGTACTGGAAACACCATATATTTT
abundance: many; d_gene: .; v_gene: TRBV5-1; j_gene: TRBJ1-5; CDR3aa: CASSLQILNRGGYSNQPQHF; CDR3nt: TGCGCCAGCAGCTTGCAAATCCTCAATCGGGGCGGTTATAGCAATCAGCCCCAGCATTTT
abundance: few; d_gene: .; v_gene: TRBV9; j_gene: TRBJ1-2; CDR3aa: CASSVGETETNYGYTF; CDR3nt: TGTGCCAGCAGCGTAGGTGAGACTGAAACTAACTATGGCTACACCTTC
abundance: .; d_gene: .; v_gene: TRBV7-2; j_gene: TRBJ2-5; CDR3aa: CASSYLADRETQYF; CDR3nt: TGTGCCAGCAGTTACTTAGCGGATCGGGAGACCCAGTACTTC
abundance: few; d_gene: .; v_gene: TRBV2; j_gene: TRBJ1-2; CDR3aa: CASSEMGWAGYTF; CDR3nt: TGTGCCAGCAGCGAAATGGGCTGGGCTGGCTACACCTTC
abundance: many; d_gene: .; v_gene: TRBV28; j_gene: TRBJ1-2; CDR3aa: CASSLSFRVAYGYTF; CDR3nt: TGTGCCAGCAGTTTATCCTTCCGGGTGGCCTATGGCTACACCTTC
abundance: many; d_gene: .; v_gene: TRBV5-8; j_gene: TRBJ1-5; CDR3aa: CASSLQGYQPQHF; CDR3nt: TGTGCCAGCAGCTTGCAGGGGTATCAGCCCCAGCATTTT
abundance: many; d_gene: .; v_gene: TRBV4-1; j_gene: TRBJ2-5; CDR3aa: CASSQGARQDGETQYF; CDR3nt: TGCGCCAGCAGCCAAGGGGCCAGACAGGACGGGGAGACCCAGTACTTC
abundance: many; d_gene: TRBD1; v_gene: TRBV2; j_gene: TRBJ1-1; CDR3aa: CASSELQGVTEAFF; CDR3nt: TGTGCCAGCAGTGAACTGCAGGGGGTCACTGAAGCTTTCTTT
abundance: many; d_gene: .; v_gene: TRBV11-3; j_gene: TRBJ2-7; CDR3aa: CASSTRDGYEQYF; CDR3nt: TGTGCCAGCAGCACCCGCGATGGTTACGAGCAGTACTTC
abundance: .; d_gene: .; v_gene: TRBV30; j_gene: TRBJ2-7; CDR3aa: CAWSVPGLYEQYF; CDR3nt: TGTGCCTGGAGTGTACCCGGGCTCTACGAGCAGTACTTC
abundance: .; d_gene: .; v_gene: TRBV11-1; j_gene: TRBJ1-6; CDR3aa: CASSLASPSGGNSPLHF; CDR3nt: TGTGCCAGCAGCTTAGCGTCCCCTTCGGGAGGGAATTCACCCCTCCACTTT
abundance: many; d_gene: .; v_gene: TRBV29-1; j_gene: TRBJ2-7; CDR3aa: CSVGASTYEQYF; CDR3nt: TGCAGCGTTGGCGCTAGCACCTACGAGCAGTACTTC
abundance: .; d_gene: TRBD2; v_gene: TRBV7-9; j_gene: TRBJ2-5; CDR3aa: CASSLPPRTSGRGETQYF; CDR3nt: TGTGCCAGCAGCCTCCCCCCAAGGACTAGCGGGAGAGGTGAGACCCAGTACTTC
abundance: many; d_gene: .; v_gene: TRBV4-1; j_gene: TRBJ1-1; CDR3aa: CASSPGRGRGDTEAFF; CDR3nt: TGCGCCAGCAGCCCGGGGCGCGGGAGGGGTGACACTGAAGCTTTCTTT
abundance: .; d_gene: .; v_gene: TRBV7-9; j_gene: TRBJ1-6; CDR3aa: CASSLGSGLNSPLHF; CDR3nt: TGTGCCAGCAGCTTAGGGAGTGGACTTAATTCACCCCTCCACTTT
abundance: .; d_gene: TRBD2; v_gene: TRBV29-1; j_gene: TRBJ2-7; CDR3aa: CSAEGLAGHEQYF; CDR3nt: TGCAGCGCCGAGGGACTAGCGGGACACGAGCAGTACTTC
abundance: few; d_gene: TRBD1; v_gene: TRBV4-1; j_gene: TRBJ2-7; CDR3aa: CASSQDFTGGNPSYEQYF; CDR3nt: TGCGCCAGCAGCCAAGATTTTACAGGGGGCAACCCCTCCTACGAGCAGTACTTC